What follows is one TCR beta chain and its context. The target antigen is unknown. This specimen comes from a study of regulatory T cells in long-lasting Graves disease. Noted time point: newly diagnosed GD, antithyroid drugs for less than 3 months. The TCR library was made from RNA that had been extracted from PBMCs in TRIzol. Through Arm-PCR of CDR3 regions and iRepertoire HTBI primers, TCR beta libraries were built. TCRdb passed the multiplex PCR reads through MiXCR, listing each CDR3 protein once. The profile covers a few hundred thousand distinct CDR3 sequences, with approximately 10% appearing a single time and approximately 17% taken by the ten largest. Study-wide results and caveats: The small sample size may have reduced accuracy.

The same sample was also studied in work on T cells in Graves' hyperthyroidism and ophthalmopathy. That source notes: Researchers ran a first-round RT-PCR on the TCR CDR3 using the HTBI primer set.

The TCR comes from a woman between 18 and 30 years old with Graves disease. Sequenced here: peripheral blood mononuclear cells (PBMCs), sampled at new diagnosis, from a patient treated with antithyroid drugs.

The CDR3 DNA is TGCAGCGTCCGGGACACTAGTAACTATGGCTACACCTTC. Its translation: CSVRDTSNYGYTF. This chain connects TRBV29-1 to TRBJ1-2, with a possible D match to TRBD1 (6 bases). The ends were cut back, 6 bases at V and 1 base at J, with 12 bases in the middle. Germline-derived CDR1 and CDR2 are SQVTM and ANQGSEA. The CDR3 totals 13 residues.